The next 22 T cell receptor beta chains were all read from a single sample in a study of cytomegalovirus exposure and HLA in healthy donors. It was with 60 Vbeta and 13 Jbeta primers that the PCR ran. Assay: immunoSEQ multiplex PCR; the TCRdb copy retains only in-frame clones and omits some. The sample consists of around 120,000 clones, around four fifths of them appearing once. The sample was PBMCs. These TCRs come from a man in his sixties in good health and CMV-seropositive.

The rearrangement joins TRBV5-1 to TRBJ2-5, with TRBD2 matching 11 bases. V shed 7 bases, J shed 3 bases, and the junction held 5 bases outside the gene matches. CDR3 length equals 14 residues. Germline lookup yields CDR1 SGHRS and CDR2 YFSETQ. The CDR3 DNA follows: TGCGCCAGCGGTCCGACTAGCGGGGAAGAGACCCAGTACTTC. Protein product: CASGPTSGEETQYF.

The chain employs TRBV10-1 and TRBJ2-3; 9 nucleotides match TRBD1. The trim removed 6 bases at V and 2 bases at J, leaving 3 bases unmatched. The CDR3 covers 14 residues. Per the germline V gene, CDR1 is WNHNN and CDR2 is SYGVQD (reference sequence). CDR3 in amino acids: CASRGQGFTDTQYF. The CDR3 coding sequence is TGCGCCAGCAGAGGACAGGGGTTCACAGATACGCAGTATTTT.

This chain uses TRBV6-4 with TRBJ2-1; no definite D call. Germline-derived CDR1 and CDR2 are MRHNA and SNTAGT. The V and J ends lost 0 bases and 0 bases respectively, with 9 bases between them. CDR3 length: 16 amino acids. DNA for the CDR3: TGTGCCAGCAGTGACTCGAGGATTAGCTCCTACAATGAGCAGTTCTTC. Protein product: CASSDSRISSYNEQFF.

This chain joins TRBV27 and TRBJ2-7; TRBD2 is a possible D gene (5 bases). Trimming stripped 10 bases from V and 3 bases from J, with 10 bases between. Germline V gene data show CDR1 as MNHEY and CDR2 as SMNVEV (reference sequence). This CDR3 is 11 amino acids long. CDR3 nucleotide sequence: TGTGCCACCGTTCGGGGCTACGAGCAGTACTTC. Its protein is CATVRGYEQYF.

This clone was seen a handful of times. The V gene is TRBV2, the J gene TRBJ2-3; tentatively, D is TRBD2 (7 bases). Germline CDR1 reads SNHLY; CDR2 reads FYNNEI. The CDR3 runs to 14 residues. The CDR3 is CTRGGAHRTDTQYF. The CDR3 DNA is TGTACGCGTGGGGGGGCACACCGCACAGATACGCAGTATTTT.

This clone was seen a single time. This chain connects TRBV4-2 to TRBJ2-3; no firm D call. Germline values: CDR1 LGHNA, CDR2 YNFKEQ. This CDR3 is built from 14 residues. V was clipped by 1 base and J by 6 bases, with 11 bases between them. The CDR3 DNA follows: TGTGCCAGCAGCCAAGTAATTCCGAGTGATACGCAGTATTTT. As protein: CASSQVIPSDTQYF.

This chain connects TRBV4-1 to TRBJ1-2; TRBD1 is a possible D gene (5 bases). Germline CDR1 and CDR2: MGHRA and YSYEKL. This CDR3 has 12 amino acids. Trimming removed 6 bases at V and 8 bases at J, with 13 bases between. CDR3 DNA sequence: TGCGCCAGCAGACAGGCCGGTCGGGGCTACACCTTC. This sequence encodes CASRQAGRGYTF.

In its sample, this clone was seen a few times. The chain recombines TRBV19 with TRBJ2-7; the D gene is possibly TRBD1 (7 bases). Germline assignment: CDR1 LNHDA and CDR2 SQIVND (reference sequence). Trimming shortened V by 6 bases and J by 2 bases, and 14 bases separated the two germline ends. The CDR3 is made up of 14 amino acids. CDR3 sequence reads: CASSPGRGAYEQYF. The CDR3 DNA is TGTGCCAGTAGCCCTGGCAGGGGGGCCTACGAGCAGTACTTC.

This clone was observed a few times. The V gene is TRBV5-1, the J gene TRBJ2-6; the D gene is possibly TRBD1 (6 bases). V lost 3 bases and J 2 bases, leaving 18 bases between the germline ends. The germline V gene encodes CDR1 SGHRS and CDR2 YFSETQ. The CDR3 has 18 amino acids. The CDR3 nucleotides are TGCGCCAGCAGCTCTGCCACTTCCTACAGGGCTGGGGCCAACGTCCTGACTTTC. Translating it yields CASSSATSYRAGANVLTF.

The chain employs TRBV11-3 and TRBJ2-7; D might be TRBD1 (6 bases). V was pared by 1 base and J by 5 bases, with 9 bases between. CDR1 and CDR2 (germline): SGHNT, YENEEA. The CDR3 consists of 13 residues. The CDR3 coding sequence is TGTGCCAGCAGCTTAGCCCACAGGGACGAGCAGTACTTC. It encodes CASSLAHRDEQYF.

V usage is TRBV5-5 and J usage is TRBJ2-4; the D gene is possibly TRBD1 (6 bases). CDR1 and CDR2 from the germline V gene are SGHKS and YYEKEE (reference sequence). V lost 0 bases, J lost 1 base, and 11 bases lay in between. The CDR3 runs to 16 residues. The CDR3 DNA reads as TGTGCCAGCAGCTTGGCGGGTGACAGGGCCAAAAACATTCAGTACTTC. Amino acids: CASSLAGDRAKNIQYF. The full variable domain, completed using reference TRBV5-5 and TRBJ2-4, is DAGVTQSPTHLIKTRGQQVTLRCSPISGHKSVSWYQQVLGQGPQFIFQYYEKEERGRGNFPDRFSARQFPNYSSELNVNALLLGDSALYLCASSLAGDRAKNIQYFGAGTRLSVL.

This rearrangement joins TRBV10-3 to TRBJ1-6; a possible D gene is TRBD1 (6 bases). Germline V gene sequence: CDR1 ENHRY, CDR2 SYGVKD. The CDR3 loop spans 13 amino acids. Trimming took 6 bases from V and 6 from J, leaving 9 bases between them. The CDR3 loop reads CAIRGAGNSPLHF. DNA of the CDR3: TGTGCCATCAGGGGGGCTGGTAATTCACCCCTCCACTTT.

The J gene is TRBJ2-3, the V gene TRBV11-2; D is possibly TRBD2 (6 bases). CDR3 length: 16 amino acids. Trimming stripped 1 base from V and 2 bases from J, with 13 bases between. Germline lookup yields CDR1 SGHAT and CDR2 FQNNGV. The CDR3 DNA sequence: TGTGCCAGCAGCTTAGCGGTCGGGGGAATCACAGATACGCAGTATTTT. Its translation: CASSLAVGGITDTQYF.

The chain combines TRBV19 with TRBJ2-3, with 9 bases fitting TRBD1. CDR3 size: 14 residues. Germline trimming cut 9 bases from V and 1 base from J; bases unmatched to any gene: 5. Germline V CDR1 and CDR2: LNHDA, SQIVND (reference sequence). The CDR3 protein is CASGTGYGTDTQYF. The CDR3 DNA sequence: TGTGCCAGCGGGACAGGGTATGGCACAGATACGCAGTATTTT. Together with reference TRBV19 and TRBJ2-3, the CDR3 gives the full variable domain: DGGITQSPKYLFRKEGQNVTLSCEQNLNHDAMYWYRQDPGQGLRLIYYSQIVNDFQKGDIAEGYSVSREKKESFPLTVTSAQKNPTAFYLCASGTGYGTDTQYFGPGTRLTVL.

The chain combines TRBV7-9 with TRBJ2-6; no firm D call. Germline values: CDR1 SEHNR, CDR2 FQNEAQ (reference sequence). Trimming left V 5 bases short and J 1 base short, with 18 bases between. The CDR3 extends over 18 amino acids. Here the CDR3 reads CASSLNGYIGSGANVLTF. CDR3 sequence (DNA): TGTGCCAGCAGCCTAAACGGTTATATCGGGTCTGGGGCCAACGTCCTGACTTTC. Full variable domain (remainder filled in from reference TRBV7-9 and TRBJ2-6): DTGVSQNPRHKITKRGQNVTFRCDPISEHNRLYWYRQTLGQGPEFLTYFQNEAQLEKSRLLSDRFSAERPKGSFSTLEIQRTEQGDSAMYLCASSLNGYIGSGANVLTFGAGSRLTVL.

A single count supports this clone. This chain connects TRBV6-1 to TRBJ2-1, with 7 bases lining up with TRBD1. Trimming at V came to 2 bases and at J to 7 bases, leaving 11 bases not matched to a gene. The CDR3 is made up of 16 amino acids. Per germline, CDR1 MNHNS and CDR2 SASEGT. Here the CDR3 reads CASSETSAGGWNEQFF. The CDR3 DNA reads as TGTGCCAGCAGTGAAACGTCGGCAGGGGGTTGGAATGAGCAGTTCTTC.

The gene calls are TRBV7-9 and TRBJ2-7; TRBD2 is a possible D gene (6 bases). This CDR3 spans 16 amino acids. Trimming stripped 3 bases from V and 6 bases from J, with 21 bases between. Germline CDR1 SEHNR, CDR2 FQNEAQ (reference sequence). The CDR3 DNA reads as TGTGCCAGCAGCTTGTGGGATAGCGGCCAGACGGGCGAGCAGTACTTC. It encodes CASSLWDSGQTGEQYF.

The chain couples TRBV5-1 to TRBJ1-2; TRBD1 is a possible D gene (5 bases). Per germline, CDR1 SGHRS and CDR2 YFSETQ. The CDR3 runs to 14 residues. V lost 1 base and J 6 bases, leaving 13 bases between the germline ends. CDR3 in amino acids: CASSLQGDEHGYTF. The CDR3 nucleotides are TGCGCCAGCAGCTTGCAAGGGGATGAGCATGGCTACACCTTC.

This chain's CDR3 is CASSGTMGTNYGYTF. As DNA, the CDR3 is TGTGCCAGCTCGGGGACTATGGGGACTAACTATGGCTACACCTTC. The V call is TRBV2, the J call TRBJ1-2; tentative D call: TRBD1 (5 bases). V lost 8 bases and J lost 0, with 16 bases in between. Germline loops: CDR1 SNHLY, CDR2 FYNNEI. The CDR3 has 15 amino acids.

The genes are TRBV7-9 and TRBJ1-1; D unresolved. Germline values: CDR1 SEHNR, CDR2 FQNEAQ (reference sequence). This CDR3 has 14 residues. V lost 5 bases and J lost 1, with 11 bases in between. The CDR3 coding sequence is TGTGCCAGCAGCCCGATGGCCCAGAACACTGAAGCTTTCTTT. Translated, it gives CASSPMAQNTEAFF.

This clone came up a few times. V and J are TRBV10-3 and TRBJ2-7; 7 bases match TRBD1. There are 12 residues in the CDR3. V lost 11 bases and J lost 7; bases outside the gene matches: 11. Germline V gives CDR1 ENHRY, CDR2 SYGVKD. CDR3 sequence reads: CAVWTGTREQYF. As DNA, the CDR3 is TGTGCCGTTTGGACAGGTACAAGGGAGCAGTACTTC.

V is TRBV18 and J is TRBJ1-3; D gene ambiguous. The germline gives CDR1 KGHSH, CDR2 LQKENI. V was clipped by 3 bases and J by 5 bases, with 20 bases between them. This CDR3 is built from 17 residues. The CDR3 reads CASSPTLLIGERNTIYF. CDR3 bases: TGTGCCAGCTCACCCACTCTCTTGATCGGGGAAAGAAACACCATATATTTT.